These 10 T cell receptor beta chains were sequenced from one sample in a study of identifying expanded T cells in peripheral blood (dated by TCRdb to between 2018 and 2020). Libraries were made using the immunoSEQ multiplex PCR assay. Here the immuneACCESS table is served through TCRdb, limited to in-frame sequences with V and J called. Missing clones are a known gap in these copies; in checked studies unresolved V genes cover under half, and the rest lacks a known reason. The sample contains about 74,000 clones, roughly 86% of them found a single time. The top ten constitute 15% to 20% of the sample. Sequencing used blood. The receptor set was obtained from a person aged 18 to 70 in good health.

The gene calls are TRBV9 and TRBJ2-1, with D hard to call. With 3 bases removed from V and 0 bases from J, the gap between germline ends came to 19 bases. In germline, CDR1 is SGDLS, CDR2 YYNGEE. The CDR3 has 18 residues. The CDR3 DNA follows: TGTGCCAGCAGCGATAATCCCAGCTCCCCAAGCTCCTACAATGAGCAGTTCTTC. Protein: CASSDNPSSPSSYNEQFF.

This clone turned up a few times. The chain employs TRBV29-1 and TRBJ1-1; 8 nucleotides align to TRBD1. The CDR3 has 11 residues. Germline CDR1 and CDR2: SQVTM and ANQGSEA. This chain's CDR3 is CTGQGGTEAFF. The CDR3 nucleotides read TGCACCGGACAGGGCGGCACTGAAGCTTTCTTT. The full variable domain, its missing parts supplied by reference TRBV29-1 and TRBJ1-1, is SAVISQKPSRDICQRGTSLTIQCQVDSQVTMMFWYRQQPGQSLTLIATANQGSEATYESGFVIDKFPISRPNLTFSTLTVSNMSPEDSSIYLCTGQGGTEAFFGQGTRLTVV.

The CDR3 DNA reads as TGTGCCAGCAGTTTCTGGGGAGGGGCCGAGGAGGGCTACGAGCAGTACTTC. Translation: CASSFWGGAEEGYEQYF. This chain links TRBV28 with TRBJ2-7; 7 bases map to TRBD2. This CDR3 is built from 17 residues. With 3 bases clipped from V and 3 bases from J, the junction kept 14 bases outside the gene matches. The V gene's germline CDR1 is MDHEN and CDR2 SYDVKM. Variable domain in full (rest from reference TRBV28 and TRBJ2-7): DVKVTQSSRYLVKRTGEKVFLECVQDMDHENMFWYRQDPGLGLRLIYFSYDVKMKEKGDIPEGYSVSREKKERFSLILESASTNQTSMYLCASSFWGGAEEGYEQYFGPGTRLTVT.

Ten or more counts support this clone. This rearrangement joins TRBV5-5 to TRBJ2-3; D uncertain. Trimming removed 3 bases from V and 3 bases from J, with 2 bases in between. The CDR3 extends over 11 amino acids. Germline assignment: CDR1 SGHKS and CDR2 YYEKEE (reference sequence). The CDR3 sequence is CASSWTDTQYF. The CDR3 DNA is TGTGCCAGCAGCTGGACAGATACGCAGTATTTT.

The chain recombines TRBV7-2 with TRBJ2-2, with D possibly TRBD2 on 5 matching bases. The V end lost 7 bases, the J end lost 5 bases, and 11 bases lay between the germline ends. CDR3 length: 13 amino acids. Germline CDR1 SGHTA, CDR2 FQGNSA. This CDR3 is CASTSTRTGELFF. CDR3 sequence (DNA): TGTGCCAGCACCAGTACTAGGACCGGGGAGCTGTTTTTT.

The chain has TRBV11-2 and TRBJ1-1; D gene ambiguous. Trimming took off 5 bases at V and 0 bases at J, with 10 bases between the two ends. The CDR3 spans 14 residues. Germline V CDR1 and CDR2: SGHAT, FQNNGV. CDR3 in DNA: TGTGCCAGCAGCATCGACAACGTGAACACTGAAGCTTTCTTT. This translates into CASSIDNVNTEAFF.

V gene TRBV7-2 combines with J gene TRBJ2-3, with D possibly TRBD1 on 5 matching bases. CDR1 and CDR2 (germline): SGHTA, FQGNSA. V was trimmed by 1 base and J by 0 bases, leaving 5 bases between them. CDR3 length: 14 amino acids. DNA of the CDR3: TGTGCCAGCAGCTTAGGACAGAGCACAGATACGCAGTATTTT. Protein product: CASSLGQSTDTQYF.

The J gene is TRBJ1-1, the V gene TRBV29-1; D uncertain. The CDR3 sequence is 12 residues long. The germline V gene has CDR1 SQVTM and CDR2 ANQGSEA. Trimming shortened V by 1 base and J by 0 bases, and 3 bases separated the two germline ends. CDR3 loop: CSVEVVNTEAFF. Written as DNA, the CDR3 is TGCAGCGTTGAAGTGGTGAACACTGAAGCTTTCTTT.

The chain has TRBV25-1 and TRBJ1-1, with 10 bases lining up with TRBD1. The CDR3 consists of 17 residues. Losses at the gene ends were 4 bases for V and 1 base for J; bases not matched to a gene: 9. CDR1 and CDR2 (germline): MGHDK, SYGVNS. This chain's CDR3 is CASSVWDRGFGNTEAFF. The DNA for the CDR3 is TGTGCCAGCAGTGTATGGGACAGGGGATTCGGGAACACTGAAGCTTTCTTT.

This chain links TRBV29-1 with TRBJ1-1; D remains unclear. Deletions cut 4 bases from V and 7 bases from J, with 7 bases between. The CDR3 runs to 10 residues. Germline lookup yields CDR1 SQVTM and CDR2 ANQGSEA. CDR3 nucleotides: TGCAGCGTTGGGAGTATTGAAGCTTTCTTT. This codes for CSVGSIEAFF.